This T cell receptor (beta chain) was sequenced for a study of T cell repertoires in cytomegalovirus infection. The germline V and J ends were trimmed by 4 bases and 7 bases, with 20 bases remaining between them. Germline-derived CDR1 and CDR2 are SQVTM and ANQGSEA. CDR3 length: 14 amino acids. With regard to this clonotype: Its specificity is unknown.

MiXCR was run by TCRdb on the reads, yielding one entry per CDR3 protein. Here the sample spans around 800,000 distinct CDR3 sequences, about 31% being singletons. Specimen: cultured CD8+ T cells from PBMCs, collected from culture after CMV antigen stimulation. The chain carries TRBV29-1 and TRBJ2-7, with D perhaps matching TRBD2 (5 bases). The TCR comes from a human donor in good health (CMV status not recorded). Some clones in this sample may be carry-over from other donors' samples. The CDR3 DNA reads TGCAGCGTTGCAGAACTTTATAGGCCGGGGGAGCAGTACTTC. It translates to CSVAELYRPGEQYF.